The entry below describes one T cell receptor beta chain. The antigen remains undetermined. Combining a sample-barcoded 5' primer with a J-beta primer mix, a second PCR ran for roughly 7 to 12 cycles. TCRdb reprocessed the 5' RACE reads via MiXCR and lists one record per CDR3 protein. The sample yields 600,000 or so distinct CDR3 sequences, roughly 48% seen once. This entry is derived from a study of blood T cells in healthy people across ages. Study-wide points: TCR beta diversity per million T cells fell roughly linearly with age. The long-lived group displayed more naive CD4+ cells, plus higher diversity, than the aged donors did. Expanded clonotype shifts may have been confounded, as the donors had an unknown CMV status.

Trimming removed 1 base from V and 6 bases from J; junction bases left unmatched: 6. This CDR3 contains 16 residues. CDR1 SGHDN and CDR2 FVKESK come from the germline V gene. The TCR comes from a man older than 75 in good health. The V gene is TRBV14, the J gene TRBJ2-1, with 10 bases matching TRBD2. Sequencing was carried out using blood. CDR3 bases: TGTGCCAGCAGCCAAGCCGGGACTAGCGTGATCAATGAGCAGTTCTTC. Amino acids: CASSQAGTSVINEQFF.